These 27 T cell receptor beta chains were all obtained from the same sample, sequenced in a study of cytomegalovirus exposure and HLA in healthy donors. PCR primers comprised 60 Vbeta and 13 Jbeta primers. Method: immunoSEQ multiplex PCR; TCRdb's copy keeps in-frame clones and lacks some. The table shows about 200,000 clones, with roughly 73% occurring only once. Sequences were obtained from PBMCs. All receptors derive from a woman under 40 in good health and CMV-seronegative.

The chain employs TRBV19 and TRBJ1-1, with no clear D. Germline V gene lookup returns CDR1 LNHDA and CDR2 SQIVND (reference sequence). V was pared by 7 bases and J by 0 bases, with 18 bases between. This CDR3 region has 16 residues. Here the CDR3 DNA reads TGTGCCAGTATCCCCCTTTCAGATACAGTGAACACTGAAGCTTTCTTT. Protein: CASIPLSDTVNTEAFF.

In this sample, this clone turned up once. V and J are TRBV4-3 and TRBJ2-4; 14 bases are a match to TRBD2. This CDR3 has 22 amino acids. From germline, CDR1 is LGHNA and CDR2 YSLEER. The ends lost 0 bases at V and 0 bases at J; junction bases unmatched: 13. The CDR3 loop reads CASSQEGIGTSGRMVAKNIQYF. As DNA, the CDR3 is TGCGCCAGCAGCCAAGAAGGCATCGGGACTAGCGGGAGAATGGTAGCCAAAAACATTCAGTACTTC.

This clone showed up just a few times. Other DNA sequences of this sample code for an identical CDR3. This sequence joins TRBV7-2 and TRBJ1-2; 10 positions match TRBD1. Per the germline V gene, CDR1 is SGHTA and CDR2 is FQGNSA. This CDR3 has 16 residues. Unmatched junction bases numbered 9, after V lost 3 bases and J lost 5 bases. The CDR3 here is CASSLGGTGVSYGYTF. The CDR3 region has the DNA TGTGCCAGCAGCTTGGGCGGGACAGGGGTTTCTTATGGCTACACCTTC.

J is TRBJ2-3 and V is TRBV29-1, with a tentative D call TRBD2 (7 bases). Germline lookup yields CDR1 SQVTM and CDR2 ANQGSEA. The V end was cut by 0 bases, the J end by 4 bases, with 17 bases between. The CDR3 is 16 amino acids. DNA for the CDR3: TGCAGCGTTGAAGACCCTCGGGGGGCTAGCGCAGATACGCAGTATTTT. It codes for CSVEDPRGASADTQYF.

The CDR3 DNA is TGTGCCAGCAGGACGGGAGCGAGAGGTGAGCAGTTCTTC. Protein sequence: CASRTGARGEQFF. The chain combines TRBV7-9 with TRBJ2-1; D possibly corresponds to TRBD2 (6 bases). The germline CDR1 and CDR2 sequences are SEHNR and FQNEAQ (reference sequence). The CDR3 is 13 amino acids. Trimming removed 6 bases at V and 9 bases at J, with 15 bases between.

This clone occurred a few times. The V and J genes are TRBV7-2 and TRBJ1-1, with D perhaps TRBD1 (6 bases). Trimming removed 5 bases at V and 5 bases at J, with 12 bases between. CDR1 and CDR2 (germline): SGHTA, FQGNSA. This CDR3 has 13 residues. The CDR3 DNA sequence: TGTGCCAGCAGCCAGCTGGGGGCGACTGAAGCTTTCTTT. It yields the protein CASSQLGATEAFF.

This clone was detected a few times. The CDR3 DNA reads as TGTGCCAGTAGGGCCGGGACAAGCTTTACTGAAGCTTTCTTT. Its protein product is CASRAGTSFTEAFF. This rearrangement joins TRBV19 to TRBJ1-1, with TRBD1 as a possible D gene (6 bases). Trimming removed 6 bases at V and 5 bases at J, with 16 bases between. The CDR3 has 14 residues. From germline, CDR1 is LNHDA and CDR2 SQIVND (reference sequence).

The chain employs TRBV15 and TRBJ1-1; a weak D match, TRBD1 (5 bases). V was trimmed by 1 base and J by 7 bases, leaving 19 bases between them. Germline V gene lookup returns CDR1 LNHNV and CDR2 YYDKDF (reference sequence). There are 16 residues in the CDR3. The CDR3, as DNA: TGTGCCACCAGCAGAGCCATCGGGGACTCCCCGGGTGAAGCTTTCTTT. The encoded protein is CATSRAIGDSPGEAFF.

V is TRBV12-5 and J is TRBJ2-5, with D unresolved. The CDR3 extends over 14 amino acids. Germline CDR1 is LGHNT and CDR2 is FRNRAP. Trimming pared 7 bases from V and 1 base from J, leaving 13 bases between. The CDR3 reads CASAPPQRQETQYF. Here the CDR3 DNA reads TGTGCTAGTGCCCCGCCCCAGCGCCAAGAGACCCAGTACTTC. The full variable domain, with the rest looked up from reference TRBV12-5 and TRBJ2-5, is DARVTQTPRHKVTEMGQEVTMRCQPILGHNTVFWYRQTMMQGLELLAYFRNRAPLDDSGMPKDRFSAEMPDATLATLKIQPSEPRDSAVYFCASAPPQRQETQYFGPGTRLLVL.

The CDR3 nucleotides are TGTGCCAGCAGTTTATCAGGACAGCCTAGCAATCAGCCCCAGCATTTT. It translates to CASSLSGQPSNQPQHF. This chain uses TRBV28 with TRBJ1-5; TRBD1 might be the D (6 bases). From germline, CDR1 is MDHEN and CDR2 SYDVKM. The CDR3 totals 16 residues. The V gene lost 1 base and the J gene lost 0 bases, with 10 bases spanning the gap.

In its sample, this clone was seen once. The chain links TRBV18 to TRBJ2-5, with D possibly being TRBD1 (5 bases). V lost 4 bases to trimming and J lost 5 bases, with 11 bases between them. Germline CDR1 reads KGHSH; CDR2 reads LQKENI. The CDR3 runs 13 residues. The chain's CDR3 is CASSQGLRETQYF. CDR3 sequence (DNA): TGTGCCAGCTCACAGGGGCTCAGGGAGACCCAGTACTTC.

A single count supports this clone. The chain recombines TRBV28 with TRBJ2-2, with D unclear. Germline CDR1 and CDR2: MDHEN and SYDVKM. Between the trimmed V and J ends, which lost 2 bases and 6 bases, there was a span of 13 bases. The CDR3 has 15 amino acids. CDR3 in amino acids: CASSLALVSAGELFF. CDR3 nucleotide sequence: TGTGCCAGCAGTTTAGCCCTAGTGAGCGCCGGGGAGCTGTTTTTT.

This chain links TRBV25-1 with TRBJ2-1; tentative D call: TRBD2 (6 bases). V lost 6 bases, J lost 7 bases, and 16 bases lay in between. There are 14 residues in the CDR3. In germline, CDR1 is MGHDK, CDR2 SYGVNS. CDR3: CASSFRDFLNEQFF. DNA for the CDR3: TGTGCCAGCAGCTTCCGGGACTTTCTTAATGAGCAGTTCTTC.

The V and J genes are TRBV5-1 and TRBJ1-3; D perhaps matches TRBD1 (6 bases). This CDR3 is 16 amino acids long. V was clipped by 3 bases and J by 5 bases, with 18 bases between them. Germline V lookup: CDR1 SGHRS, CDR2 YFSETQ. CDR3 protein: CASSSTGSGGRNTIYF. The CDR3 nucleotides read TGCGCCAGCAGCTCTACAGGGAGCGGGGGAAGAAACACCATATATTTT.

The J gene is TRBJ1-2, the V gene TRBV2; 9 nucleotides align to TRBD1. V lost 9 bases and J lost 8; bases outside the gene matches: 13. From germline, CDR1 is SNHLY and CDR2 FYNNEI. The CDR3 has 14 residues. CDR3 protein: CASIRDRVSEGYTF. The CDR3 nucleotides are TGTGCCAGTATACGGGACAGGGTTTCGGAGGGCTACACCTTC.

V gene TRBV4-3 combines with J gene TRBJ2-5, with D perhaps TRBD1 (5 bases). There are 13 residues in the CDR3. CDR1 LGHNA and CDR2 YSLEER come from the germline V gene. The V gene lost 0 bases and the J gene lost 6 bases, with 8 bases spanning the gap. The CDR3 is CASSQDPGKTQYF. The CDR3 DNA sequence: TGCGCCAGCAGCCAAGATCCAGGGAAGACCCAGTACTTC.

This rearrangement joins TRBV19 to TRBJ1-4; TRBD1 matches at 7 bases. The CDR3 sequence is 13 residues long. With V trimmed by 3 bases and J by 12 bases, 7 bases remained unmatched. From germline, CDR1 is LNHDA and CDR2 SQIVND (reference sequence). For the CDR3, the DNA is TGTGCCAGTAGTATTGGAGGGGGCCGGGAACTGTTTTTT. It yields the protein CASSIGGGRELFF.

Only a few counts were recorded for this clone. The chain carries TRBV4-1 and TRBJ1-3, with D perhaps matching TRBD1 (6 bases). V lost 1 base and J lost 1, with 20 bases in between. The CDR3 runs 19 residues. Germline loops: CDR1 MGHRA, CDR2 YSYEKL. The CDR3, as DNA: TGCGCCAGCAGCCAAGGTAGGGCACAGGGAAGGAGTTCTGGAAACACCATATATTTT. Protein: CASSQGRAQGRSSGNTIYF.

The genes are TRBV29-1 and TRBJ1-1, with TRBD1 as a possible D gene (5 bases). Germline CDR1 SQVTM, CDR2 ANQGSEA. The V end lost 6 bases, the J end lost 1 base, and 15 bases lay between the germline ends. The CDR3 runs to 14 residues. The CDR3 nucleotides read TGCAGCGTCCCGCACTTAACAGGGAACACTGAAGCTTTCTTT. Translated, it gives CSVPHLTGNTEAFF.

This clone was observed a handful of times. CDR3 nucleotides: TGTGCCAGCAGCCCGGGACTAGCGGGGGGGTCTAACAATGAGCAGTTCTTC. It codes for CASSPGLAGGSNNEQFF. V and J are TRBV7-3 and TRBJ2-1; 16 nucleotides agree with TRBD2. Germline CDR1 SGHTA, CDR2 FQGTGA. The CDR3 length is 17 residues. The trim removed 5 bases at V and 5 bases at J, leaving 6 bases unmatched. Full variable domain (rest looked up from reference TRBV7-3 and TRBJ2-1): GAGVSQTPSNKVTEKGKYVELRCDPISGHTALYWYRQSLGQGPEFLIYFQGTGAADDSGLPNDRFFAVRPEGSVSTLKIQRTERGDSAVYLCASSPGLAGGSNNEQFFGPGTRLTVL.

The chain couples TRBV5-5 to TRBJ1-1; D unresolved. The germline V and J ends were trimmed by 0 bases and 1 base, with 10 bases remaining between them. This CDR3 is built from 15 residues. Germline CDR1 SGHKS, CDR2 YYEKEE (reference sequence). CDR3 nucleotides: TGTGCCAGCAGCTTGGTGCAGGTGTCGAACACTGAAGCTTTCTTT. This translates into CASSLVQVSNTEAFF.

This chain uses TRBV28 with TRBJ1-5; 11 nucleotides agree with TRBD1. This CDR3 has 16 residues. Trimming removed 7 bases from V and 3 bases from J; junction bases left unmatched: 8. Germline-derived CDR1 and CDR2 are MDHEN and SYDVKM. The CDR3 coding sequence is TGTGCCAGCACCGGGACAGGGGGATTAAACAATCAGCCCCAGCATTTT. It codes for CASTGTGGLNNQPQHF. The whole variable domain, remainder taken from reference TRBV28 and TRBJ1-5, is DVKVTQSSRYLVKRTGEKVFLECVQDMDHENMFWYRQDPGLGLRLIYFSYDVKMKEKGDIPEGYSVSREKKERFSLILESASTNQTSMYLCASTGTGGLNNQPQHFGDGTRLSIL.

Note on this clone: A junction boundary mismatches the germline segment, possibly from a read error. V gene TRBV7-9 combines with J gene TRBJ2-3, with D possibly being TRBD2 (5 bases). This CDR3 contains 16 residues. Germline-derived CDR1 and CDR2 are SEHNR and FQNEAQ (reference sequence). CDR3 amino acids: CASSLAGVRSTDTQYF. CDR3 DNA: TGTGCCAGCAGCCTAGCCGGGGTTAGGTCCACAGATACGCAGTATTTT.

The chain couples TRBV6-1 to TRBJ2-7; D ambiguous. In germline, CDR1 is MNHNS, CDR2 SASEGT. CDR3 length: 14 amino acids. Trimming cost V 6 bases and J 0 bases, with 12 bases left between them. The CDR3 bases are TGTGCCAGCAGGAACTATTTCCCCTCCTACGAGCAGTACTTC. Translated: CASRNYFPSYEQYF.

The CDR3 loop reads CSAGTSGTDTQYF. DNA for the CDR3: TGCAGCGCCGGGACTAGCGGCACAGATACGCAGTATTTT. The chain has TRBV29-1 and TRBJ2-3; 10 bases are shared with TRBD2. CDR1 and CDR2 from the germline V gene are SQVTM and ANQGSEA. This CDR3 is built from 13 residues. Trimming cost V 7 bases and J 1 base; bases outside gene matches: 2.

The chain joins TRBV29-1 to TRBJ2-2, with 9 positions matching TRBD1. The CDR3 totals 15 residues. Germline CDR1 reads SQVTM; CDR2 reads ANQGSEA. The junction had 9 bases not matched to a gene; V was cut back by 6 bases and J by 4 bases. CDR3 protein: CSVKIGTGTTGELFF. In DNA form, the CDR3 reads TGCAGCGTGAAGATTGGGACAGGGACCACCGGGGAGCTGTTTTTT.

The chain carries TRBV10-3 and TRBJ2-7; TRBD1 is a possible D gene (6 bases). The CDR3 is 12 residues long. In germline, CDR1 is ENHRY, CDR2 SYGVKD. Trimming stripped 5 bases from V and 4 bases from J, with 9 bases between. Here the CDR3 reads CAISKQGYEQYF. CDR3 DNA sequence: TGTGCCATCAGTAAACAGGGATACGAGCAGTACTTC.